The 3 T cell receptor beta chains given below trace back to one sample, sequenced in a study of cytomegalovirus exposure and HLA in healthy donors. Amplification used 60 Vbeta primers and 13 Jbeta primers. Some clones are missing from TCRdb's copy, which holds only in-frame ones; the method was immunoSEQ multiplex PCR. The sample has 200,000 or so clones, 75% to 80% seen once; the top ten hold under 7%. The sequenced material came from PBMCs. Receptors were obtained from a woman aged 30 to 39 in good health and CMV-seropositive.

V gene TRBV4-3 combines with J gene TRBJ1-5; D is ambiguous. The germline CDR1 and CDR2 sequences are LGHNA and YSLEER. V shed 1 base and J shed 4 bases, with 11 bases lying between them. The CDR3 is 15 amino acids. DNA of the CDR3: TGCGCCAGCAGCCAAGCGACGGGGAGGAATCAGCCCCAGCATTTT. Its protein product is CASSQATGRNQPQHF.

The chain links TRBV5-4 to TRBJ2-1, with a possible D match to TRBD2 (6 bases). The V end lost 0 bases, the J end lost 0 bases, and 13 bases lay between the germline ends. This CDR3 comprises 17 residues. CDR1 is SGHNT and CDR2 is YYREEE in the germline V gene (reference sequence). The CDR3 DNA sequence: TGTGCCAGCAGCTTGGTAGGGACTCCGAGCTCCTACAATGAGCAGTTCTTC. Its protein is CASSLVGTPSSYNEQFF.

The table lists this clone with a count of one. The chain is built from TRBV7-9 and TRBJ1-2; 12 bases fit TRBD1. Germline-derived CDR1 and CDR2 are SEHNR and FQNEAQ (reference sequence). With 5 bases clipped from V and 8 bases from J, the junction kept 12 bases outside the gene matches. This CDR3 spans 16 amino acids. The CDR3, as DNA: TGTGCCAGCAGCACCTGGAGGGGACAGGGGGCGGAGGGCTACACCTTC. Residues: CASSTWRGQGAEGYTF.